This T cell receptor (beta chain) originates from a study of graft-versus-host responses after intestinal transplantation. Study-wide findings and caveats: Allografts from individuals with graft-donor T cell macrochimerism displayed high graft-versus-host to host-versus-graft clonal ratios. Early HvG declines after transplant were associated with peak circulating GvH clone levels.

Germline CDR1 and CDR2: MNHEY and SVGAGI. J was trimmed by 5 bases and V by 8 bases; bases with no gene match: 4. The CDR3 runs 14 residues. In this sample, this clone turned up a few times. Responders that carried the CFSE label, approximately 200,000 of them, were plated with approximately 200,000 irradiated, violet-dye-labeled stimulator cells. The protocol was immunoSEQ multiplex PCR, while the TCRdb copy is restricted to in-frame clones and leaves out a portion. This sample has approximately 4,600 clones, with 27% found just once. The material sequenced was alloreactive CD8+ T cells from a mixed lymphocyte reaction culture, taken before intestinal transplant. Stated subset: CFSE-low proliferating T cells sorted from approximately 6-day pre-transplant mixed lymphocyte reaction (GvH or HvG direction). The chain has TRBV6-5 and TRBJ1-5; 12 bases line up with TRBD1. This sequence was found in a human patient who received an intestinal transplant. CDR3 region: CASGTGGEDQPQHF. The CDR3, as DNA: TGTGCCAGCGGGACAGGGGGCGAGGATCAGCCCCAGCATTTT.